This T cell receptor beta chain was observed in a study of PD-1 blockade in mismatch repair-deficient tumors. The germline CDR1 and CDR2 sequences are SGHVS and FNYEAQ. The CDR3 covers 15 residues. Trimming shortened V by 5 bases and J by 5 bases, and 15 bases separated the two germline ends. Produced via immunoSEQ multiplex PCR; TCRdb's table is partial and in-frame only. The data contain some 100,000 clones, over 65% of them singletons. Every patient had mismatch repair deficiency by PCR or immunohistochemistry. The sample was peripheral blood, taken approximately 8 months after starting pembrolizumab. This sequence originates from an adult with mismatch repair-deficient cancer. V is TRBV7-6 and J is TRBJ1-4; TRBD1 is a possible D gene (5 bases). The CDR3 bases are TGTGCCAGCAGCAAAGAGGCAGGGAGGAATGAAAAACTGTTTTTT. Protein: CASSKEAGRNEKLFF.